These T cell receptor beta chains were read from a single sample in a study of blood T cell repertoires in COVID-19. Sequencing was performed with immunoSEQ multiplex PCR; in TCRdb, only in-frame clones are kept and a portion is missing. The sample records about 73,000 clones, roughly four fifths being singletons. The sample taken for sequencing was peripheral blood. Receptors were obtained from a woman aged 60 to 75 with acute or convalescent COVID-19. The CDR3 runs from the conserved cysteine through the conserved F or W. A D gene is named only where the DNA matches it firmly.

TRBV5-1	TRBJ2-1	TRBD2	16	TGCGCCAGCAGCCTATTAGCGGGAGGGATGTTGTATGAGCAGTTCTTC	CASSLLAGGMLYEQFF
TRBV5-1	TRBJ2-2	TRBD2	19	TGCGCCAGCAACCCCATCTTGCCTAGCGGAAAAACGAACACCGGGGAGCTGTTTTTT	CASNPILPSGKTNTGELFF
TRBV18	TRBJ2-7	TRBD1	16	TGTGCCAGCTCACCGACCACAGGGGGCTTCATGAACGAGCAGTACTTC	CASSPTTGGFMNEQYF
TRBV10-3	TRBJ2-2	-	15	TGTGCCATCAGTGAGAACGGAGCGTGGGCCGGGGAGCTGTTTTTT	CAISENGAWAGELFF
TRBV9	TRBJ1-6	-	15	TGTGCCAGCAGCGTAGCCAGGCGAAGCGGCTCACCCCTCCACTTT	CASSVARRSGSPLHF
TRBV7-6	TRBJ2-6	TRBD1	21	TGTGCCAGCAGCTTAGATCCTGACAGGGAGTCCTTTGGGTCTGGGGCCAACGTCCTGACTTTC	CASSLDPDRESFGSGANVLTF
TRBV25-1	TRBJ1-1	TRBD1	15	TGTGCCAGCAGGGGGGACAGGGGGCGAGGAACTGAAGCTTTCTTT	CASRGDRGRGTEAFF
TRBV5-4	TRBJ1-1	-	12	TGTGCCAGCAGCTCGGTGGGCTCAGAAGCTTTCTTT	CASSSVGSEAFF
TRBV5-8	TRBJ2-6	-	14	TGTGCCAGCAGCCAGTTCTCTGGGGCCAACGTCCTGACTTTC	CASSQFSGANVLTF
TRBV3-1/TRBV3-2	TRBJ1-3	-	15	TGTGCCAGCAGCCAAAGCAGGGGTGGTCGGGACACCATATATTTT	CASSQSRGGRDTIYF
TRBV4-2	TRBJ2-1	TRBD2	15	TGTGCCAGCAGCCAGGGTCTAGCGGGAGACAATGAGCAGTTCTTC	CASSQGLAGDNEQFF
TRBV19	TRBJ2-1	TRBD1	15	TGTGCCAGTAGTATCACAGGGGACGCCTACAATGAGCAGTTCTTC	CASSITGDAYNEQFF
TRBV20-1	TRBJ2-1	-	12	TGCAGTGCTAGTTTACGGTACAATGAGCAGTTCTTC	CSASLRYNEQFF